This entry is about one T cell receptor beta chain. Germline V gene lookup returns CDR1 KGHSH and CDR2 LQKENI. The CDR3 sequence is 16 residues long. The source of the sample is a study of monozygotic twins with inflammatory bowel disease. TCRdb reprocessed the 5' RACE reads and stores each CDR3 protein as one record, lacking DNA. The sample holds more than 95,000 distinct CDR3 sequences. The chain combines TRBV18 with TRBJ1-4; absent DNA, TCRdb's TRBD1 call cannot be checked. Sequencing used blood. The sequence derives from a human donor with ulcerative colitis or Crohn's disease, or a healthy co-twin of an affected twin (not recorded which). The CDR3 is CASSPSGSGAGEKLFF.